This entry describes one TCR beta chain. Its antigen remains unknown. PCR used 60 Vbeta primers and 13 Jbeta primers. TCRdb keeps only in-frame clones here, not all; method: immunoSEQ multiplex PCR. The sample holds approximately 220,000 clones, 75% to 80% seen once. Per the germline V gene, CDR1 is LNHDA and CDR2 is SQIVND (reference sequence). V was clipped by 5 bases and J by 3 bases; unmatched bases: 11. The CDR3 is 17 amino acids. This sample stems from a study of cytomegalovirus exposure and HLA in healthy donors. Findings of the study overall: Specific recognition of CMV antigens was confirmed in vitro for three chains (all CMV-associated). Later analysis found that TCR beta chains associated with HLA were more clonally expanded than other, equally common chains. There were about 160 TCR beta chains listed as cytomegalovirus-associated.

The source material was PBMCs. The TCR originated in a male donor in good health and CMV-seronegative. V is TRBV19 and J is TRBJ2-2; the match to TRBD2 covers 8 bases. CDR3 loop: CASSAQPSGGDTGELFF. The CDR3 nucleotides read TGTGCCAGTAGTGCGCAACCTTCGGGGGGGGACACCGGGGAGCTGTTTTTT. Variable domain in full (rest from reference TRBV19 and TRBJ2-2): DGGITQSPKYLFRKEGQNVTLSCEQNLNHDAMYWYRQDPGQGLRLIYYSQIVNDFQKGDIAEGYSVSREKKESFPLTVTSAQKNPTAFYLCASSAQPSGGDTGELFFGEGSRLTVL.